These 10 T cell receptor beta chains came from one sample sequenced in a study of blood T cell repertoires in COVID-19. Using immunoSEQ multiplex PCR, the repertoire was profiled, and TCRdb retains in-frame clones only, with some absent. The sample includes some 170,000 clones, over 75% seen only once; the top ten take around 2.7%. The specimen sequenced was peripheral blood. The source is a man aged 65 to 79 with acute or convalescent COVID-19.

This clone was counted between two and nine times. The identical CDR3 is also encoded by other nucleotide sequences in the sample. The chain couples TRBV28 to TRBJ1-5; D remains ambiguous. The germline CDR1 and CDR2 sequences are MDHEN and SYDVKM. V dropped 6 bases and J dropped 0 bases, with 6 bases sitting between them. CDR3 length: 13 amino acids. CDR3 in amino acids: CASSFSSNQPQHF. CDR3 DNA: TGTGCCAGCAGCTTCAGTAGCAATCAGCCCCAGCATTTT.

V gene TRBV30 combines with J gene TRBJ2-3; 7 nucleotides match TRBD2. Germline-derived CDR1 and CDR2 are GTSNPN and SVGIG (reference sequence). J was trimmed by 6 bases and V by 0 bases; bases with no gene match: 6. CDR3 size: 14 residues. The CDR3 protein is CAWSVAGLWDTQYF. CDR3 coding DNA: TGTGCCTGGAGTGTAGCGGGGCTATGGGATACGCAGTATTTT.

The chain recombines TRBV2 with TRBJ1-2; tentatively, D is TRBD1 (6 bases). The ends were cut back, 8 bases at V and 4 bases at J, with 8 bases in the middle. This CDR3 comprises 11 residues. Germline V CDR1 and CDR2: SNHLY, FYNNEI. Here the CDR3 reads CASGDIYGYTF. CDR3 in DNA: TGTGCCAGCGGGGACATCTATGGCTACACCTTC. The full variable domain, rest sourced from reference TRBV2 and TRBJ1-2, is EPEVTQTPSHQVTQMGQEVILRCVPISNHLYFYWYRQILGQKVEFLVSFYNNEISEKSEIFDDQFSVERPDGSNFTLKIRSTKLEDSAMYFCASGDIYGYTFGSGTRLTVV.

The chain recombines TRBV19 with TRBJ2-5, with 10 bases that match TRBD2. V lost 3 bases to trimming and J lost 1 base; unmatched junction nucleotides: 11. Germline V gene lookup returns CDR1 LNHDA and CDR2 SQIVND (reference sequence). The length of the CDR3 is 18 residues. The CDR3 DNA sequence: TGTGCCAGTAGTATGGTTAGCGGGGGGTCCTACCCCCAAGAGACCCAGTACTTC. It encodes CASSMVSGGSYPQETQYF.

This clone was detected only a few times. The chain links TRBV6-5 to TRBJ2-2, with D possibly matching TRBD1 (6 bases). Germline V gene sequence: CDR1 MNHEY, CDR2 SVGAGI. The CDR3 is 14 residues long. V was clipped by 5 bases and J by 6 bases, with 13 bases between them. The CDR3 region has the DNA TGTGCCAGCAGTCGGACAGTGGGGGCCGGGGAGCTGTTTTTT. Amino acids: CASSRTVGAGELFF.

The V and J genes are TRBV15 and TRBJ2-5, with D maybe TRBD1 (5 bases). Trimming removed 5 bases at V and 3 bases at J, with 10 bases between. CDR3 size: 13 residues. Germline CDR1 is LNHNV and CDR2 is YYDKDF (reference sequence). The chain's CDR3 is CATSLTVKETQYF. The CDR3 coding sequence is TGTGCCACCAGCCTGACAGTCAAAGAGACCCAGTACTTC.

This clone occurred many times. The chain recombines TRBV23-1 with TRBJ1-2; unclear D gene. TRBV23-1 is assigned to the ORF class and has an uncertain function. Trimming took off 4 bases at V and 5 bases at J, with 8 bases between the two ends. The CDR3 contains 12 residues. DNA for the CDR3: TGCGCCAGCAGTCCCGAGGATTATGGCTACACCTTC. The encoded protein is CASSPEDYGYTF.

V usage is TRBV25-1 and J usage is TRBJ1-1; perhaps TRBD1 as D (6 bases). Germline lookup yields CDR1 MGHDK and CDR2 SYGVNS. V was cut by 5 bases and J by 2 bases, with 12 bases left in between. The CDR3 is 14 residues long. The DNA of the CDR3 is TGTGCCAGCAGTCCGGGACACCGTAACACTGAAGCTTTCTTT. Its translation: CASSPGHRNTEAFF.

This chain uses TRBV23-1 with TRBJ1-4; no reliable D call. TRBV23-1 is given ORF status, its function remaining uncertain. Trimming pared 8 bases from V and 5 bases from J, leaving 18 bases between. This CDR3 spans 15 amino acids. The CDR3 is CASYIDQFGNEKLFF. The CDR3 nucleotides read TGCGCCAGCTACATCGACCAGTTCGGGAATGAAAAACTGTTTTTT.

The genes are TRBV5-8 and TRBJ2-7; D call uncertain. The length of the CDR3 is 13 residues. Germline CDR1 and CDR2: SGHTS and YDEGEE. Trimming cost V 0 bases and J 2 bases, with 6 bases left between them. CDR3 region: CASSLAQAYEQYF. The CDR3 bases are TGTGCCAGCAGCTTGGCCCAGGCCTACGAGCAGTACTTC.